The 29 T cell receptor beta chains in this list originate from one sample, sequenced in a study of blood T cell repertoires in COVID-19. Clones were read by immunoSEQ multiplex PCR, and TCRdb kept only the in-frame ones, dropping some. The data contain 89,000 or so clones, 70% to 85% of them singletons. Input material: peripheral blood. These receptors all come from a human donor in a cohort sampled during active COVID-19.

The chain couples TRBV11-2 to TRBJ2-5; D not resolved. V was trimmed by 4 bases and J by 5 bases, leaving 5 bases between them. This CDR3 comprises 11 residues. Germline V gives CDR1 SGHAT, CDR2 FQNNGV. Here the CDR3 reads CASSSGETQYF. DNA of the CDR3: TGTGCCAGCAGCTCCGGGGAGACCCAGTACTTC. The full variable domain, its missing parts supplied by reference TRBV11-2 and TRBJ2-5, is EAGVAQSPRYKIIEKRQSVAFWCNPISGHATLYWYQQILGQGPKLLIQFQNNGVVDDSQLPKDRFSAERLKGVDSTLKIQPAKLEDSAVYLCASSSGETQYFGPGTRLLVL.

The chain is built from TRBV21-1 and TRBJ2-4; the table calls TRBD1, which could not be checked here. TRBV21-1 constitutes a pseudogene. The CDR3 runs to 15 residues. This CDR3 is CASSKGADSKNIQYF. CDR3 nucleotide sequence: TGTGCCAGCAGCAAAGGGGCCGACAGCAAAAACATTCAGTACTTC.

V and J are TRBV29-1 and TRBJ2-5, with a weak D call TRBD1 (5 bases). V lost 5 bases, J lost 0 bases, and 7 bases lay in between. CDR1 and CDR2 from the germline V gene are SQVTM and ANQGSEA. This CDR3 contains 12 residues. In nucleotides, the CDR3 is TGCAGCGTTTACAGGAACCAAGAGACCCAGTACTTC. Translated: CSVYRNQETQYF. Full variable domain (outside the CDR3, taken from reference TRBV29-1 and TRBJ2-5): SAVISQKPSRDICQRGTSLTIQCQVDSQVTMMFWYRQQPGQSLTLIATANQGSEATYESGFVIDKFPISRPNLTFSTLTVSNMSPEDSSIYLCSVYRNQETQYFGPGTRLLVL.

This rearrangement joins TRBV14 to TRBJ2-7; D unclear. The CDR3 has 12 amino acids. CDR1 and CDR2 (germline): SGHDN, FVKESK. V was clipped by 0 bases and J by 9 bases, with 9 bases between them. The CDR3 sequence: CASSQDRLVQYF. The CDR3 nucleotides are TGTGCCAGCAGCCAAGATCGACTGGTGCAGTACTTC.

The chain carries TRBV4-1 and TRBJ1-2; D gene ambiguous. The CDR3 has 15 amino acids. Trimming cost V 0 bases and J 0 bases, with 8 bases left between them. Germline CDR1 MGHRA, CDR2 YSYEKL. The CDR3 DNA reads TGCGCCAGCAGCCAAGATCCCTATACTAACTATGGCTACACCTTC. Protein: CASSQDPYTNYGYTF.

The J gene is TRBJ2-2, the V gene TRBV27; 7 bases fit TRBD2. Trimming cost V 3 bases and J 3 bases; bases outside gene matches: 7. Germline loops: CDR1 MNHEY, CDR2 SMNVEV (reference sequence). The CDR3 totals 16 residues. The CDR3 sequence is CASSFSGLADTGELFF. The CDR3 DNA sequence: TGTGCCAGCAGTTTTTCGGGGCTAGCGGACACCGGGGAGCTGTTTTTT.

This rearrangement joins TRBV10-1 to TRBJ2-1; no definite D call. Germline-derived CDR1 and CDR2 are WNHNN and SYGVQD (reference sequence). V shed 0 bases and J shed 7 bases, with 7 bases lying between them. The CDR3 runs 13 residues. The CDR3 spells CASSESPVNEQFF. In DNA form, the CDR3 reads TGCGCCAGCAGTGAGTCCCCAGTTAATGAGCAGTTCTTC.

The chain recombines TRBV27 with TRBJ1-5; TRBD1 aligns across 8 bases. This CDR3 comprises 14 residues. Germline V gene data show CDR1 as MNHEY and CDR2 as SMNVEV (reference sequence). J was trimmed by 6 bases and V by 6 bases; bases with no gene match: 7. CDR3 loop: CASSPGGRVQPQHF. The DNA of the CDR3 is TGTGCCAGCAGCCCAGGGGGCAGAGTTCAGCCCCAGCATTTT.

The CDR3 here is CASSFGLGSRELFF. CDR3 bases: TGTGCCAGCAGCTTCGGACTGGGGAGTAGGGAGCTGTTTTTT. The J gene is TRBJ2-2, the V gene TRBV7-3; TRBD2 might be the D (5 bases). Germline V gives CDR1 SGHTA, CDR2 FQGTGA. Trimming shortened V by 3 bases and J by 9 bases, and 14 bases separated the two germline ends. CDR3 size: 14 residues. Using reference TRBV7-3 and TRBJ2-2 for the parts outside the CDR3, the full variable domain is GAGVSQTPSNKVTEKGKYVELRCDPISGHTALYWYRQSLGQGPEFLIYFQGTGAADDSGLPNDRFFAVRPEGSVSTLKIQRTERGDSAVYLCASSFGLGSRELFFGEGSRLTVL.

The rearrangement joins TRBV11-2 to TRBJ2-1, with D perhaps matching TRBD1 (7 bases). Trimming pared 6 bases from V and 7 bases from J, leaving 28 bases between. The germline gives CDR1 SGHAT, CDR2 FQNNGV. This CDR3 is 18 amino acids long. The CDR3 DNA reads TGTGCCAGCAGTCCTCAACCCGCACACTCCAGGGGGGTTAATGAGCAGTTCTTC. Amino acids: CASSPQPAHSRGVNEQFF.

The chain combines TRBV6-5 with TRBJ1-5; TRBD1 aligns across 7 bases. Trimming cost V 6 bases and J 1 base; bases outside gene matches: 6. The CDR3 is 15 amino acids. Germline V lookup: CDR1 MNHEY, CDR2 SVGAGI. Here the CDR3 reads CASRPSGGSNQPQHF. In DNA, the CDR3 is TGTGCCAGCAGGCCATCAGGGGGGAGCAATCAGCCCCAGCATTTT.

This clone was counted a single time. The gene calls are TRBV18 and TRBJ2-4, with TRBD1 as a possible D gene (6 bases). CDR3 length: 13 amino acids. Between the trimmed V and J ends, which lost 3 bases and 7 bases, there was a span of 10 bases. Germline V CDR1 and CDR2: KGHSH, LQKENI. Here the CDR3 reads CASSPNQGNIQYF. In DNA form, the CDR3 reads TGTGCCAGCTCACCGAACCAGGGGAACATTCAGTACTTC.

The V and J genes are TRBV2 and TRBJ2-7; D unclear. The CDR3 has 13 amino acids. Germline V gene data show CDR1 as SNHLY and CDR2 as FYNNEI. The V gene lost 4 bases and the J gene lost 4 bases, with 11 bases spanning the gap. CDR3 sequence: CASSGTEQYEQYF. CDR3 sequence (DNA): TGTGCCAGCAGTGGAACGGAGCAATACGAGCAGTACTTC.

J is TRBJ1-2 and V is TRBV6-5, with a tentative D call TRBD1 (5 bases). Germline V lookup: CDR1 MNHEY, CDR2 SVGAGI. V dropped 11 bases and J dropped 4 bases, with 20 bases sitting between them. The CDR3 extends over 14 amino acids. This CDR3 reads CAATGGSLRYGYTF. In DNA, the CDR3 is TGTGCCGCAACAGGCGGCTCTCTACGCTATGGCTACACCTTC.

This chain links TRBV14 with TRBJ2-3; 9 positions match TRBD2. CDR1 SGHDN and CDR2 FVKESK come from the germline V gene. V lost 0 bases, J lost 4 bases, and 11 bases stayed unmatched. The CDR3 has 18 amino acids. The CDR3: CASSQDWGQRTSADTQYF. The CDR3 DNA sequence: TGTGCCAGCAGCCAAGATTGGGGACAACGGACTAGCGCAGATACGCAGTATTTT.

The V and J genes are TRBV5-4 and TRBJ2-3; D may be TRBD1 (6 bases). Germline V gene sequence: CDR1 SGHNT, CDR2 YYREEE (reference sequence). V was clipped by 4 bases and J by 2 bases, with 14 bases between them. This CDR3 is 15 amino acids long. The CDR3 is CASSPPGAVTDTQYF. DNA of the CDR3: TGTGCCAGCAGCCCCCCAGGGGCGGTCACAGATACGCAGTATTTT. Looking up the rest from reference TRBV5-4 and TRBJ2-3 gives the full variable domain: ETGVTQSPTHLIKTRGQQVTLRCSSQSGHNTVSWYQQALGQGPQFIFQYYREEENGRGNFPPRFSGLQFPNYSSELNVNALELDDSALYLCASSPPGAVTDTQYFGPGTRLTVL.

This chain uses TRBV4-3 with TRBJ2-3; D is ambiguous. Germline CDR1 LGHNA, CDR2 YSLEER. Trimming left V 0 bases short and J 6 bases short, with 10 bases between. The CDR3 has 14 residues. CDR3 residues: CASSQDRARDTQYF. CDR3 nucleotides: TGCGCCAGCAGCCAAGATCGCGCACGGGATACGCAGTATTTT.

CDR3 region: CAWREKGGEDTQYF. The CDR3 DNA reads TGTGCCTGGAGAGAGAAGGGAGGCGAAGATACGCAGTATTTT. This chain connects TRBV30 to TRBJ2-3; TRBD2 might be the D (6 bases). The CDR3 totals 14 residues. V was clipped by 3 bases and J by 5 bases, with 15 bases between them. Germline values: CDR1 GTSNPN, CDR2 SVGIG (reference sequence).

The chain is built from TRBV6-1 and TRBJ2-7; 8 bases fit TRBD1. CDR3 length equals 19 residues. Trimming at V came to 1 base and at J to 5 bases, leaving 19 bases not matched to a gene. From germline, CDR1 is MNHNS and CDR2 SASEGT. The CDR3 bases are TGTGCCAGCAGTGAAGGATACGGTCAGGGGGCGACTGGGCCTAACGAGCAGTACTTC. Its protein is CASSEGYGQGATGPNEQYF.

The chain couples TRBV28 to TRBJ2-5, with 11 positions matching TRBD2. Trimming removed 4 bases from V and 2 bases from J; junction bases left unmatched: 6. The length of the CDR3 is 16 residues. Germline assignment: CDR1 MDHEN and CDR2 SYDVKM. CDR3 sequence (DNA): TGTGCCAGCAGTTCGGGACTAGCGGAAAGACAAGAGACCCAGTACTTC. Residues: CASSSGLAERQETQYF. The entire variable domain, with the rest obtained from reference TRBV28 and TRBJ2-5, is as follows: DVKVTQSSRYLVKRTGEKVFLECVQDMDHENMFWYRQDPGLGLRLIYFSYDVKMKEKGDIPEGYSVSREKKERFSLILESASTNQTSMYLCASSSGLAERQETQYFGPGTRLLVL.

V is TRBV19 and J is TRBJ2-1; TRBD2 agrees at 7 bases. CDR1 LNHDA and CDR2 SQIVND come from the germline V gene (reference sequence). CDR3 length: 14 residues. The trim removed 1 base at V and 9 bases at J, leaving 6 bases unmatched. The CDR3 DNA sequence: TGTGCCAGTAGTATAGGCGGGAGTAAGGGTGAGCAGTTCTTC. This sequence encodes CASSIGGSKGEQFF. Complete variable domain (other parts from reference TRBV19 and TRBJ2-1): DGGITQSPKYLFRKEGQNVTLSCEQNLNHDAMYWYRQDPGQGLRLIYYSQIVNDFQKGDIAEGYSVSREKKESFPLTVTSAQKNPTAFYLCASSIGGSKGEQFFGPGTRLTVL.

In nucleotides, the CDR3 is TGCGCCAGCAGCTTAAGGCGGGAGGCGGTAACAGATACGCAGTATTTT. Its protein is CASSLRREAVTDTQYF. J is TRBJ2-3 and V is TRBV5-1, with 8 positions matching TRBD2. Germline loops: CDR1 SGHRS, CDR2 YFSETQ. The ends lost 2 bases at V and 3 bases at J; junction bases unmatched: 8. CDR3 length equals 16 residues.

This chain joins TRBV24-1 and TRBJ2-5, with TRBD1 matching over 11 bases. With V trimmed by 4 bases and J by 2 bases, 5 bases remained unmatched. There are 16 residues in the CDR3. Germline values: CDR1 KGHDR, CDR2 SFDVKD. The CDR3 reads CATSEWTGGHQETQYF. The CDR3 DNA reads as TGTGCCACCAGTGAATGGACAGGGGGCCATCAAGAGACCCAGTACTTC.

The J gene is TRBJ2-1, the V gene TRBV4-2, with 13 nucleotides matching TRBD2. Germline trimming cut 4 bases from V and 6 bases from J; bases unmatched to any gene: 6. There are 16 residues in the CDR3. CDR1 is LGHNA, CDR2 YNFKEQ, per germline. The DNA of the CDR3 is TGTGCCAGCAGCCTATGGACTAGCGGGAGCGGCAATGAGCAGTTCTTC. It encodes CASSLWTSGSGNEQFF.

This sequence joins TRBV18 and TRBJ2-1; the match to TRBD2 covers 13 bases. V lost 4 bases and J lost 7; bases outside the gene matches: 7. This CDR3 has 16 residues. CDR1 and CDR2 (germline): KGHSH, LQKENI. CDR3 DNA: TGTGCCAGCTCACTCGAACTAGCGGGGGGGCAGAATGAGCAGTTCTTC. Its protein product is CASSLELAGGQNEQFF.

This chain joins TRBV7-9 and TRBJ2-7, with D unclear. Trimming left V 4 bases short and J 3 bases short, with 10 bases between. The CDR3 extends over 13 amino acids. Germline V CDR1 and CDR2: SEHNR, FQNEAQ (reference sequence). CDR3 DNA sequence: TGTGCCAGCAGCTCCGACAACCTCTACGAGCAGTACTTC. Its translation is CASSSDNLYEQYF.

The chain employs TRBV6-2 or TRBV6-3 and TRBJ1-3; D call uncertain. The germline gives CDR1 MNHEY, CDR2 SVGEGT. V lost 3 bases and J 1 base, leaving 10 bases between the germline ends. The CDR3 consists of 15 residues. The CDR3: CASSYLPGSGNTIYF. The CDR3 DNA reads TGTGCCAGCAGTTATTTACCGGGATCTGGAAACACCATATATTTT.

The rearrangement uses TRBV5-1 and TRBJ1-1, with D possibly matching TRBD1 (6 bases). V was trimmed by 1 base and J by 5 bases, leaving 15 bases between them. Per germline, CDR1 SGHRS and CDR2 YFSETQ. This CDR3 comprises 15 residues. CDR3 region: CASSLYTQGETEAFF. CDR3 bases: TGCGCCAGCAGCTTGTACACACAGGGAGAAACTGAAGCTTTCTTT.

The rearrangement joins TRBV5-4 to TRBJ1-1; the match to TRBD1 covers 8 bases. V was pared by 7 bases and J by 1 base, with 6 bases of the junction left unmatched. From germline, CDR1 is SGHNT and CDR2 YYREEE (reference sequence). This CDR3 region has 14 residues. The CDR3 bases are TGTGCCAGCGGAGGACAGGGAGCGAACACTGAAGCTTTCTTT. Protein product: CASGGQGANTEAFF.